A single sample gave rise to the 7 T cell receptor beta chains below, sequenced in a study of blood T cell repertoires in COVID-19 (TCRdb year 2020). Library generation was performed with the immunoSEQ multiplex PCR assay. The table comes from immuneACCESS by way of TCRdb, which keeps in-frame sequences with V and J called. Part of the clones is missing from these tables; in studies checked, under half for an unresolved V gene and the rest for unknown reasons. Across this sample there are about 120,000 clones, with 65% to 85% seen only once. The leading ten clones occupy about 4.5% of the sample. Sequenced sample: peripheral blood. Source of these receptors: a woman between 65 and 79 years old with acute or convalescent COVID-19.

The V and J genes are TRBV5-1 and TRBJ1-1; 7 bases agree with TRBD1. V was pared by 3 bases and J by 0 bases, with 8 bases of the junction left unmatched. The CDR3 is 16 amino acids. Germline CDR1 and CDR2: SGHRS and YFSETQ. In nucleotides, the CDR3 is TGCGCCAGCAGCTCGGTGGCGGGGACAGTGAACACTGAAGCTTTCTTT. It translates to CASSSVAGTVNTEAFF.

The chain couples TRBV24-1 to TRBJ2-1; 10 nucleotides agree with TRBD2. J lost 1 base, V lost 9 bases, and 8 bases had no gene match. This CDR3 spans 16 amino acids. The germline V gene has CDR1 KGHDR and CDR2 SFDVKD. CDR3 amino acids: CATASTSGVSYNEQFF. The DNA for the CDR3 is TGTGCCACCGCTAGTACTAGCGGGGTTTCCTACAATGAGCAGTTCTTC.

The genes are TRBV6-1 and TRBJ2-1; 7 bases fit TRBD1. Trimming took 2 bases from V and 4 from J; bases not matched to a gene: 5. The CDR3 runs 15 residues. Germline V gene lookup returns CDR1 MNHNS and CDR2 SASEGT. The CDR3 sequence is CASSELGQRYNEQFF. DNA of the CDR3: TGTGCCAGCAGTGAACTGGGACAGAGATACAATGAGCAGTTCTTC.

This chain links TRBV11-3 with TRBJ2-5, with 8 bases that match TRBD2. V trimming: 1 base; J trimming: 2 bases; junction bases outside the gene matches: 3. Germline-derived CDR1 and CDR2 are SGHNT and YENEEA. The CDR3 totals 15 residues. The CDR3 DNA reads as TGTGCCAGCAGCTTAGGCGGGGGGACTCAAGAGACCCAGTACTTC. Residues: CASSLGGGTQETQYF.

This chain uses TRBV6-5 with TRBJ2-3, with TRBD1 matching 8 bases. The V segment lost 2 bases and the J segment 8 bases; nucleotides outside the gene matches: 12. There are 16 residues in the CDR3. Germline values: CDR1 MNHEY, CDR2 SVGAGI. This chain's CDR3 is CASSYGQGGGGRTQYF. CDR3 nucleotide sequence: TGTGCCAGCAGTTACGGACAGGGCGGAGGGGGTCGTACGCAGTATTTT.

V is TRBV11-2 and J is TRBJ2-3, with D uncertain. Trimming shortened V by 6 bases and J by 5 bases, and 9 bases separated the two germline ends. This CDR3 has 12 amino acids. Germline V gene lookup returns CDR1 SGHAT and CDR2 FQNNGV. CDR3 region: CASRRMGDTQYF. Here the CDR3 DNA reads TGTGCCAGCAGGAGGATGGGAGATACGCAGTATTTT.

This chain uses TRBV3-1 (or the pseudogene TRBV3-2) with TRBJ1-2; tentative D call: TRBD1 (6 bases). The germline gives CDR1 LGHDT, CDR2 YNNKEL (reference sequence). V dropped 2 bases and J dropped 6 bases, with 10 bases sitting between them. The CDR3 covers 13 residues. The CDR3 DNA follows: TGTGCCAGCAGCCAACAGCACAGGGATGGCTACACCTTC. This translates into CASSQQHRDGYTF.